This record looks at one TCR beta chain sequence and its context. Its antigen is unknown. Original handling: Using the CDR3 differences seen across clinicopathological groups, the authors built a distant-metastasis classifier for papillary thyroid cancer, which was meant to discriminate distant-metastatic patients. From the PCR reads, TCRdb re-called clones with MiXCR. Here the V and J calls rest on TCRdb's processing, not on the authors' analysis. The table records 32,000 or so clones, about 20% of them present only once. This sample is drawn from a study of metastatic and nonmetastatic thyroid tumors. For the study at large: From malignant and benign thyroid patients, repertoires in blood and in tumor or nodule tissue were compared.

Whole-study results and caveats: Compared with benign nodules, malignant thyroid tumors were reported to have significantly higher TCR beta diversity in both blood and tumor.

CDR3 length: 16 residues. CDR1 is DFQATT, CDR2 SNEGSKA, per germline (reference sequence). With V trimmed by 3 bases and J by 0 bases, 6 bases remained unmatched. No treatment of any kind had been given to any patient before thyroid surgery. The sequence was collected from a female donor with papillary thyroid cancer or a benign thyroid nodule (not recorded which). Some clones in this sample may be carry-over from other donors' samples. Sample: blood. This sequence joins TRBV20-1 and TRBJ1-2; 11 bases map to TRBD1. The CDR3 region has the DNA TGCAGTGCTAGTGGGACAGGGGGAATAGCTAACTATGGCTACACCTTC. Protein sequence: CSASGTGGIANYGYTF.